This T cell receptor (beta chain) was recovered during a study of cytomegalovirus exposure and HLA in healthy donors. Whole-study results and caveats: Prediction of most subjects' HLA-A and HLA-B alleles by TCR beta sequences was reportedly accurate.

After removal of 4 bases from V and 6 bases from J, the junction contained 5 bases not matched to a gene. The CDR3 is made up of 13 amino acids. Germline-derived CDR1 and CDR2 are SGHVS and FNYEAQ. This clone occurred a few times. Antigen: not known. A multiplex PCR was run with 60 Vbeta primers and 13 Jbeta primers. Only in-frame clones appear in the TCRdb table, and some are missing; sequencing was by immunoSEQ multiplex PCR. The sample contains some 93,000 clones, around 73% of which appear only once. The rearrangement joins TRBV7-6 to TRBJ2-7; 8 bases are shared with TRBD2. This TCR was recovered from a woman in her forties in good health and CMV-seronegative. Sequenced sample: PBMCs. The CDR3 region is CASSYRLASEQYF. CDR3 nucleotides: TGTGCCAGCAGCTATCGACTAGCGAGCGAGCAGTACTTC.